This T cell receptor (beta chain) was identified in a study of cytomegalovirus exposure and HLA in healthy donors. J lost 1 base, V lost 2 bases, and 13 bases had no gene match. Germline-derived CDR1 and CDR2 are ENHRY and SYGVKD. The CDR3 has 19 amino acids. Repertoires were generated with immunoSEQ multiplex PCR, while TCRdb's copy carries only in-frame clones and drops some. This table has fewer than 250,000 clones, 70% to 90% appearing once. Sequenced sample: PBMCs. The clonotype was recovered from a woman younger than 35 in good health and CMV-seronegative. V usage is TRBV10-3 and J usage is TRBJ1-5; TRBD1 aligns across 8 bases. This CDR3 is CAISEPGQGGLISNQPQHF. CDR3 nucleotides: TGTGCCATCAGTGAGCCCGGACAGGGTGGGTTGATCAGCAATCAGCCCCAGCATTTT.